This T cell receptor beta chain was observed in a study of CD8+ T cells in alopecia areata. This CDR3 comprises 14 residues. Between the trimmed V and J ends, which lost 5 bases and 0 bases, there was a span of 8 bases. In germline, CDR1 is LNHNV, CDR2 YYDKDF (reference sequence). Treatment meaning: oral pan-JAK inhibitor, 5-10 mg twice daily. Cell sorting on a FACSAria was used to separate CD4+ and CD8+ T cells from the PBMCs. The authors extracted RNA and reverse transcribed it into cDNA as the sequencing template. The assay was immunoSEQ multiplex PCR, and TCRdb's table has in-frame clones only and misses some. The sample shows some 190,000 clones, 60% of them seen only once. Only one count was recorded for this clone.

The receptor comes from a human donor with alopecia areata. J is TRBJ2-4 and V is TRBV15; D gene ambiguous. Source: CD4+ T cells sorted from blood, taken at week 4, from a patient treated with tofacitinib. The CDR3 is CATSRLLAKNIQYF. CDR3 bases: TGTGCCACCAGCCGCCTGCTAGCCAAAAACATTCAGTACTTC.